Below, 23 T cell receptor beta chains from the same sample are listed, as sequenced in a study of long-term antiretroviral therapy in people with HIV. Version v3.0 of the immunoSEQ assay was performed at survey level. Clones were sequenced by immunoSEQ multiplex PCR, and TCRdb holds only the in-frame ones, with some missing. Here the sample spans about 21,000 clones, 85% to 90% being singletons. This sample comprised unsorted PBMCs, obtained 2.3 years after starting antiretroviral therapy. These receptors all come from a man aged 55 to 70 with HIV.

The chain carries TRBV7-2 and TRBJ2-1, with a weak D call TRBD2 (6 bases). CDR3 length: 13 residues. The V end lost 5 bases, the J end lost 4 bases, and 9 bases lay between the germline ends. Looked up from germline, CDR1 is SGHTA and CDR2 is FQGNSA. The CDR3: CASSQGLYNEQFF. CDR3 bases: TGTGCCAGCAGCCAGGGACTTTACAATGAGCAGTTCTTC.

V usage is TRBV28 and J usage is TRBJ1-1, with a weak D call TRBD1 (6 bases). Germline CDR1 reads MDHEN; CDR2 reads SYDVKM. The CDR3 consists of 14 residues. The V end lost 7 bases, the J end lost 0 bases, and 12 bases lay between the germline ends. This chain's CDR3 is CASNTGIMNTEAFF. For the CDR3, the DNA is TGTGCCAGCAATACAGGGATCATGAACACTGAAGCTTTCTTT.

The CDR3, as DNA: TGTGCCAGCAGCCCAGTCGGGGTATCGGAGCAGTACTTC. Translation gives CASSPVGVSEQYF. This rearrangement joins TRBV14 to TRBJ2-7; D perhaps matches TRBD2 (5 bases). Germline CDR1 reads SGHDN; CDR2 reads FVKESK. The CDR3 extends over 13 amino acids. Trimming removed 4 bases from V and 7 bases from J, with 14 bases in between.

The chain uses TRBV28 and TRBJ1-2, with D unresolved. Germline V gene lookup returns CDR1 MDHEN and CDR2 SYDVKM. Trimming removed 6 bases at V and 5 bases at J, with 13 bases between. CDR3 length equals 13 residues. The CDR3 DNA follows: TGTGCCAGCAGGCTAAGGGCGGAGTATGGCTACACCTTC. As protein: CASRLRAEYGYTF.

The chain recombines TRBV7-9 with TRBJ2-5, with unresolved D. The CDR3 spans 14 residues. Germline CDR1 reads SEHNR; CDR2 reads FQNEAQ (reference sequence). Deletions cut 2 bases from V and 5 bases from J, with 12 bases between. The CDR3 DNA reads TGTGCCAGCAGCTTAATTGACAACGCGGAGACCCAGTACTTC. Its translation: CASSLIDNAETQYF.

The rearrangement uses TRBV2 and TRBJ2-2, with TRBD1 matching 8 bases. Per germline, CDR1 SNHLY and CDR2 FYNNEI. The CDR3 has 15 amino acids. V gave up 5 bases and J gave up 6 bases; unmatched junction bases: 8. CDR3 protein: CASSFSDRDAGELFF. CDR3 in DNA: TGTGCCAGCAGTTTTTCGGACAGGGATGCCGGGGAGCTGTTTTTT.

This clone was detected a few times. The CDR3, as DNA: TGTGCCAGCAGTTACGATACGCAGTATTTT. Protein product: CASSYDTQYF. V and J are TRBV6-6 and TRBJ2-3; D uncertain. The CDR3 contains 10 residues. With 2 bases removed from V and 6 bases from J, the gap between germline ends came to 0 bases. Germline V CDR1 and CDR2: MNHNY, SVGAGI (reference sequence).

The V call is TRBV2, the J call TRBJ2-7; D not resolved. Between the trimmed V and J ends, which lost 6 bases and 2 bases, there was a span of 11 bases. The CDR3 is made up of 13 amino acids. Germline CDR1 SNHLY, CDR2 FYNNEI. Written as DNA, the CDR3 is TGTGCCAGCAGCCCGCTTGTCACCTACGAGCAGTACTTC. Translating gives CASSPLVTYEQYF.

The V call is TRBV4-1, the J call TRBJ1-6; TRBD1 matches at 9 bases. With V trimmed by 0 bases and J by 0 bases, 15 bases remained unmatched. This CDR3 region has 22 residues. Germline V gene data show CDR1 as MGHRA and CDR2 as YSYEKL. The CDR3 reads CASSQDRLHWTGVSSYNSPLHF. DNA of the CDR3: TGCGCCAGCAGCCAAGATCGTCTGCACTGGACAGGGGTTAGCTCCTATAATTCACCCCTCCACTTT.

V and J are TRBV7-3 and TRBJ2-7; 11 bases fit TRBD2. This CDR3 has 18 residues. Germline loops: CDR1 SGHTA, CDR2 FQGTGA. V gave up 4 bases and J gave up 3 bases; unmatched junction bases: 14. Here the CDR3 reads CASSSYPGLAGDVYEQYF. The CDR3 region has the DNA TGTGCCAGCAGCTCTTACCCTGGACTAGCGGGTGACGTCTACGAGCAGTACTTC. The variable domain in full, completed from reference TRBV7-3 and TRBJ2-7, reads GAGVSQTPSNKVTEKGKYVELRCDPISGHTALYWYRQSLGQGPEFLIYFQGTGAADDSGLPNDRFFAVRPEGSVSTLKIQRTERGDSAVYLCASSSYPGLAGDVYEQYFGPGTRLTVT.

This clone was counted once. The chain recombines TRBV7-2 with TRBJ2-3; D is unresolved. CDR1 SGHTA and CDR2 FQGNSA come from the germline V gene. This CDR3 is built from 13 residues. V was pared by 5 bases and J by 8 bases, with 14 bases between. The CDR3 sequence is CASSPALQGTQYF. In nucleotides, the CDR3 is TGTGCCAGCAGCCCGGCCCTTCAAGGTACGCAGTATTTT.

V usage is TRBV5-1 and J usage is TRBJ2-1; a weak D match, TRBD2 (7 bases). The length of the CDR3 is 14 residues. The V gene lost 7 bases and the J gene lost 3 bases, with 14 bases spanning the gap. The germline CDR1 and CDR2 sequences are SGHRS and YFSETQ. CDR3 region: CASGGAGVYNEQFF. The CDR3 DNA reads as TGCGCCAGCGGGGGGGCGGGAGTCTACAATGAGCAGTTCTTC.

This rearrangement joins TRBV19 to TRBJ1-5; 8 bases are a match to TRBD1. Germline V gene lookup returns CDR1 LNHDA and CDR2 SQIVND (reference sequence). CDR3 size: 18 residues. J gave up 0 bases and V 9 bases, and 16 bases lay outside the gene matches. CDR3 coding DNA: TGTGCCAGAGGGGGAGGACAGGGTCCCCTTTATAGCAATCAGCCCCAGCATTTT. Translation: CARGGGQGPLYSNQPQHF.

This sequence joins TRBV2 and TRBJ1-5; D not resolved. Trimming removed 6 bases from V and 4 bases from J, with 13 bases in between. CDR1 and CDR2 (germline): SNHLY, FYNNEI. This CDR3 has 14 amino acids. CDR3 nucleotides: TGTGCCAGCAGCGCCGACGGGCTAAATCAGCCCCAGCATTTT. Translated: CASSADGLNQPQHF.

The chain is built from TRBV9 and TRBJ2-5; no firm D call. The CDR3 is 13 residues long. Trimming shortened V by 3 bases and J by 2 bases, and 8 bases separated the two germline ends. Looked up from germline, CDR1 is SGDLS and CDR2 is YYNGEE. The CDR3, as DNA: TGTGCCAGCAGCGGACGGATTCAAGAGACCCAGTACTTC. It translates to CASSGRIQETQYF.

The chain uses TRBV6-6 and TRBJ2-1; possible D gene TRBD1, 6 bases. The CDR3 covers 16 residues. CDR1 and CDR2 from the germline V gene are MNHNY and SVGAGI (reference sequence). V was trimmed by 0 bases and J by 4 bases, leaving 13 bases between them. The CDR3 protein is CASSYSRGTLYNEQFF. DNA of the CDR3: TGTGCCAGCAGTTACTCGAGAGGGACACTTTACAATGAGCAGTTCTTC.

This rearrangement joins TRBV5-1 to TRBJ2-7; no clear D gene. V was trimmed by 4 bases and J by 3 bases, leaving 14 bases between them. In germline, CDR1 is SGHRS, CDR2 YFSETQ. The CDR3 has 14 amino acids. The chain's CDR3 is CASSPLGSSYEQYF. The CDR3 DNA follows: TGCGCCAGCAGCCCGCTGGGCAGCAGCTACGAGCAGTACTTC.

V is TRBV5-4 and J is TRBJ2-2; 8 bases line up with TRBD1. Germline loops: CDR1 SGHNT, CDR2 YYREEE (reference sequence). The CDR3 is 15 residues long. V dropped 0 bases and J dropped 4; count of bases not matched to a gene: 2. The CDR3 DNA is TGTGCCAGCAGCTTGGCACAGGGGGGCACCGGGGAGCTGTTTTTT. Residues: CASSLAQGGTGELFF.

The chain couples TRBV18 to TRBJ2-3; no clear D. The V end was cut by 2 bases, the J end by 1 base, with 7 bases between. The V gene's germline CDR1 is KGHSH and CDR2 LQKENI. The CDR3 runs 14 residues. The CDR3: CASSPAVGTDTQYF. The CDR3 region has the DNA TGTGCCAGCTCACCAGCGGTTGGCACAGATACGCAGTATTTT.

The chain combines TRBV6-6 with TRBJ2-3, with TRBD1 identical over 7 bases. The CDR3 spans 13 residues. J gave up 0 bases and V 10 bases, and 4 bases lay outside the gene matches. Looked up from germline, CDR1 is MNHNY and CDR2 is SVGAGI (reference sequence). The CDR3 DNA reads TGTGCCACTCGGGACAGCAGCACAGATACGCAGTATTTT. Protein sequence: CATRDSSTDTQYF.

This chain links TRBV7-6 with TRBJ1-2, with D hard to call. Looked up from germline, CDR1 is SGHVS and CDR2 is FNYEAQ. CDR3 size: 14 residues. Between the trimmed V and J ends, which lost 5 bases and 7 bases, there was a span of 17 bases. This chain's CDR3 is CASSPGRNFGGYTF. For the CDR3, the DNA is TGTGCCAGCAGCCCGGGTCGCAATTTCGGTGGCTACACCTTC.

This clone was observed a few times. The chain has TRBV5-4 and TRBJ1-2, with D possibly matching TRBD1 (5 bases). Trimming took off 4 bases at V and 4 bases at J, with 17 bases between the two ends. CDR1 and CDR2 (germline): SGHNT, YYREEE (reference sequence). The CDR3 sequence is 15 residues long. The CDR3 loop reads CASSPARDRGYGYTF. CDR3 in DNA: TGTGCCAGCAGCCCGGCCAGGGACCGGGGCTATGGCTACACCTTC.

J is TRBJ2-2 and V is TRBV25-1; a possible D gene is TRBD1 (6 bases). CDR3 size: 16 residues. V dropped 1 base and J dropped 3 bases, with 12 bases sitting between them. From germline, CDR1 is MGHDK and CDR2 SYGVNS. The CDR3 reads CASSELGRGDTGELFF. The DNA of the CDR3 is TGTGCCAGCAGTGAATTGGGCAGGGGAGACACCGGGGAGCTGTTTTTT.